Below, 21 T cell receptor beta chains from the same sample are listed, as sequenced in a study of blood T cell repertoires in COVID-19. Assay: immunoSEQ multiplex PCR; the TCRdb copy retains only in-frame clones and omits some. Among fewer than 500,000 clones listed, roughly 88% were seen once. Sequenced sample: peripheral blood. The receptors originated from a woman in her 30s with active or convalescent COVID-19.

The CDR3: CASSLGPLAGDGVNEQFF. CDR3 nucleotides: TGCGCCAGCAGCCTTGGCCCTCTAGCGGGAGATGGAGTGAATGAGCAGTTCTTC. The rearrangement links TRBV4-1 to TRBJ2-1, with TRBD2 matching over 10 bases. CDR3 length equals 18 residues. Losses at the gene ends were 4 bases for V and 7 bases for J; bases not matched to a gene: 16. Germline-derived CDR1 and CDR2 are MGHRA and YSYEKL.

The chain carries TRBV12-5 and TRBJ1-2; D possibly corresponds to TRBD1 (6 bases). Germline V lookup: CDR1 LGHNT, CDR2 FRNRAP. Deletions cut 0 bases from V and 5 bases from J, with 16 bases between. The CDR3 is 16 residues long. CDR3 protein: CASGLVVGGRKYGYTF. The DNA of the CDR3 is TGTGCTAGTGGTTTGGTAGTGGGGGGGCGTAAGTATGGCTACACCTTC. The whole variable domain, remainder taken from reference TRBV12-5 and TRBJ1-2, is DARVTQTPRHKVTEMGQEVTMRCQPILGHNTVFWYRQTMMQGLELLAYFRNRAPLDDSGMPKDRFSAEMPDATLATLKIQPSEPRDSAVYFCASGLVVGGRKYGYTFGSGTRLTVV.

This clone was counted once. The gene calls are TRBV21-1 and TRBJ1-4. TRBV21-1 is termed a pseudogene. The CDR3 is made up of 16 amino acids. CDR3 sequence (DNA): TGTGCCAGCAGCCGCACCGTCGGAGGGAAGAATGAAAAACTGTTTTTT. Translation: CASSRTVGGKNEKLFF.

This chain uses TRBV4-1 with TRBJ1-1; D is undetermined. The CDR3 loop spans 16 amino acids. Trimming stripped 4 bases from V and 1 base from J, with 16 bases between. Germline CDR1 reads MGHRA; CDR2 reads YSYEKL. CDR3 DNA: TGCGCCAGCAGCCCAGAATGGGCCATGAAGAACACTGAAGCTTTCTTT. Its translation: CASSPEWAMKNTEAFF.

The rearrangement uses TRBV5-1 and TRBJ2-7; 7 bases line up with TRBD2. In germline, CDR1 is SGHRS, CDR2 YFSETQ. The CDR3 is made up of 15 amino acids. V trimming: 4 bases; J trimming: 5 bases; junction bases outside the gene matches: 12. CDR3 coding DNA: TGCGCCAGCAGCCCCACGGGGGGTCTCCTAGACGAGCAGTACTTC. Translated, it gives CASSPTGGLLDEQYF.

The chain links TRBV5-1 to TRBJ2-3, with D maybe TRBD2 (5 bases). Germline CDR1 and CDR2: SGHRS and YFSETQ. The CDR3 runs 16 residues. V was trimmed by 4 bases and J by 0 bases, leaving 15 bases between them. CDR3 amino acids: CASSPLLGGSTDTQYF. CDR3 nucleotides: TGCGCCAGCAGCCCTTTGTTAGGCGGGAGCACAGATACGCAGTATTTT.

The J gene is TRBJ2-1, the V gene TRBV10-3, with 9 bases lining up with TRBD2. The CDR3 contains 15 residues. The J segment lost 7 bases and the V segment lost 4 bases, leaving 8 bases of the junction unmatched. Per the germline V gene, CDR1 is ENHRY and CDR2 is SYGVKD. The CDR3 spells CAISAQRGDRNEQFF. CDR3 nucleotide sequence: TGTGCCATCAGTGCCCAGCGGGGGGACCGAAATGAGCAGTTCTTC.

This chain connects TRBV7-6 to TRBJ2-5; 11 nucleotides line up with TRBD2. CDR1 is SGHVS, CDR2 FNYEAQ, per germline. CDR3 length: 18 residues. The V and J ends lost 1 base and 3 bases, in that order; junction bases with no gene match: 10. The CDR3 protein is CASSLVLAGGRFEETQYF. In DNA form, the CDR3 reads TGTGCCAGCAGCTTAGTTCTAGCGGGGGGACGGTTTGAAGAGACCCAGTACTTC.

This chain links TRBV29-1 with TRBJ1-2; D unresolved. V was trimmed by 0 bases and J by 2 bases, leaving 7 bases between them. Germline assignment: CDR1 SQVTM and CDR2 ANQGSEA. The CDR3 length is 13 residues. The CDR3 nucleotides read TGCAGCGTTGAAGATACAGAGAACTATGGCTACACCTTC. Translated, it gives CSVEDTENYGYTF.

The gene calls are TRBV5-6 and TRBJ2-5; perhaps TRBD2 as D (6 bases). The V and J ends lost 4 bases and 4 bases respectively, with 20 bases between them. The CDR3 has 16 amino acids. Germline loops: CDR1 SGHDT, CDR2 YYEEEE. DNA for the CDR3: TGTGCCAGCAGCCCCCGCTTGACTAGAGCCGCAGAGACCCAGTACTTC. Protein sequence: CASSPRLTRAAETQYF.

This sequence joins TRBV2 and TRBJ1-1; TRBD1 aligns across 9 bases. The germline V gene has CDR1 SNHLY and CDR2 FYNNEI. This CDR3 has 15 residues. Trimming took 7 bases from V and 4 from J; bases not matched to a gene: 10. The CDR3 DNA reads as TGTGCCAGCACTCCCGAGACAGGGGGAGGCACTGAAGCTTTCTTT. This gives the protein CASTPETGGGTEAFF.

The chain links TRBV18 to TRBJ1-2, with D possibly being TRBD1 (6 bases). V lost 5 bases and J lost 5, with 15 bases in between. This CDR3 has 14 amino acids. Germline V gene sequence: CDR1 KGHSH, CDR2 LQKENI. The CDR3 sequence: CASSVNAGEYGYTF. The CDR3 nucleotides read TGTGCCAGCTCAGTGAATGCAGGGGAGTATGGCTACACCTTC.

CDR3 DNA sequence: TGTGCCAGCAGCACCAGGACAGGGGATCGGTACACTGAAGCTTTCTTT. Protein sequence: CASSTRTGDRYTEAFF. The genes are TRBV6-7 and TRBJ1-1; 9 bases line up with TRBD1. TRBV6-7 is placed among ORFs of uncertain function. This CDR3 contains 16 residues. J gave up 3 bases and V 6 bases, and 11 bases lay outside the gene matches.

The chain uses TRBV27 and TRBJ2-2, with D tentatively TRBD1 (6 bases). Germline V gene lookup returns CDR1 MNHEY and CDR2 SMNVEV (reference sequence). V lost 5 bases to trimming and J lost 6 bases, with 13 bases between them. The CDR3 sequence is 14 residues long. For the CDR3, the DNA is TGTGCCAGCAGTCCTTGGGGGCCAGCCGGGGAGCTGTTTTTT. Translation gives CASSPWGPAGELFF.

This clone was seen a single time. This specimen includes other DNA sequences encoding the same CDR3. The rearrangement uses TRBV3-1 (or the pseudogene TRBV3-2) and TRBJ2-7, with 10 positions matching TRBD1. V lost 1 base to trimming and J lost 2 bases; unmatched junction nucleotides: 2. The CDR3 spans 15 residues. From germline, CDR1 is LGHDT and CDR2 YNNKEL (reference sequence). The CDR3 sequence: CASSQGGTGAYEQYF. The CDR3 nucleotides read TGTGCCAGCAGCCAAGGAGGGACAGGGGCCTACGAGCAGTACTTC.

This rearrangement joins TRBV10-3 to TRBJ2-5; TRBD2 aligns across 8 bases. V dropped 2 bases and J dropped 4; count of bases not matched to a gene: 3. This CDR3 has 14 amino acids. Germline CDR1 is ENHRY and CDR2 is SYGVKD. This CDR3 is CAISESGGGETQYF. The CDR3 DNA reads TGTGCCATCAGTGAGAGCGGGGGTGGAGAGACCCAGTACTTC.

V is TRBV11-2 and J is TRBJ2-7, with D possibly matching TRBD1 (6 bases). The CDR3 has 15 amino acids. The V gene's germline CDR1 is SGHAT and CDR2 FQNNGV. The V end was cut by 5 bases, the J end by 3 bases, with 17 bases between. In nucleotides, the CDR3 is TGTGCCAGCAGCGCCCCCGTGACAGGCCTCTACGAGCAGTACTTC. This sequence encodes CASSAPVTGLYEQYF.

The CDR3 bases are TGCGCCAGCAGCTTGGCCGGGGCGGGAGTCAATGAGCAGTTCTTC. As protein: CASSLAGAGVNEQFF. The gene calls are TRBV5-1 and TRBJ2-1; 7 bases agree with TRBD2. CDR1 is SGHRS, CDR2 YFSETQ, per germline. The J segment lost 6 bases and the V segment lost 0 bases, leaving 6 bases of the junction unmatched. The CDR3 contains 15 residues.

The chain combines TRBV6-1 with TRBJ1-5, with 9 bases matching TRBD1. CDR1 and CDR2 from the germline V gene are MNHNS and SASEGT. The CDR3 is 14 residues long. V trimming: 2 bases; J trimming: 7 bases; junction bases outside the gene matches: 3. The CDR3 coding sequence is TGTGCCAGCAGTGAATGGGACAGGGACCAGCCCCAGCATTTT. Its translation: CASSEWDRDQPQHF.

The chain recombines TRBV19 with TRBJ2-7; TRBD2 might be the D (5 bases). The CDR3 is 14 amino acids. Germline V CDR1 and CDR2: LNHDA, SQIVND (reference sequence). The germline V and J ends were trimmed by 7 bases and 1 base, with 14 bases remaining between them. The CDR3 region is CASTPEGGSYEQYF. CDR3 nucleotide sequence: TGTGCCAGTACCCCCGAGGGCGGTTCCTACGAGCAGTACTTC.

The genes are TRBV11-2 and TRBJ2-2, with 15 nucleotides matching TRBD2. The CDR3 covers 16 residues. Germline-derived CDR1 and CDR2 are SGHAT and FQNNGV. After removal of 5 bases from V and 6 bases from J, the junction contained 4 bases not matched to a gene. The CDR3 sequence: CASSRTSGGAPGELFF. The CDR3 DNA sequence: TGTGCCAGCAGCCGGACTAGCGGGGGGGCCCCCGGGGAGCTGTTTTTT.